The 29 T cell receptor beta chains below all came from one sample that was sequenced in a study of shared clonotypes between healthy human individuals. Naive CD8 cells were CD45RO-negative, positively selected for CCR7, excluding terminally differentiated effector memory CD45RA+ cells. Sequencing used immunoSEQ multiplex PCR; TCRdb keeps in-frame clones, though not all of them. The sample contains about 820,000 clones, 90% to 95% of which appear only once. The material sequenced was naive CD8+ T cells sorted from blood. These receptors all come from a man under 40 in good health.

The rearrangement uses TRBV5-4 and TRBJ1-1; no clear D gene. The CDR3 is made up of 15 amino acids. Germline V CDR1 and CDR2: SGHNT, YYREEE (reference sequence). Trimming stripped 4 bases from V and 2 bases from J, with 15 bases between. The CDR3 reads CASSLFGLGNTEAFF. Here the CDR3 DNA reads TGTGCCAGCAGCCTGTTCGGCCTGGGCAACACTGAAGCTTTCTTT.

Notes on this clone: Other DNA sequences of this sample code for an identical CDR3. This chain joins TRBV28 and TRBJ2-7, with no clear D. CDR3 length: 11 residues. Germline V gives CDR1 MDHEN, CDR2 SYDVKM. Trimming shortened V by 6 bases and J by 3 bases, and 6 bases separated the two germline ends. CDR3 sequence: CASSRGYEQYF. In nucleotides, the CDR3 is TGTGCCAGCAGCCGAGGCTACGAGCAGTACTTC. Based on the CDR3 plus reference TRBV28 and TRBJ2-7, the full variable domain is DVKVTQSSRYLVKRTGEKVFLECVQDMDHENMFWYRQDPGLGLRLIYFSYDVKMKEKGDIPEGYSVSREKKERFSLILESASTNQTSMYLCASSRGYEQYFGPGTRLTVT.

The rearrangement joins TRBV5-1 to TRBJ1-3; D gene unclear. Per the germline V gene, CDR1 is SGHRS and CDR2 is YFSETQ. The CDR3 has 14 residues. V was cut by 4 bases and J by 0 bases, with 8 bases left in between. CDR3 sequence reads: CASSPRSSGNTIYF. CDR3 in DNA: TGCGCCAGCAGCCCCCGGTCCTCTGGAAACACCATATATTTT.

The chain recombines TRBV30 with TRBJ2-2; D possibly corresponds to TRBD1 (7 bases). Germline CDR1 GTSNPN, CDR2 SVGIG (reference sequence). V was shortened by 3 bases and J by 0 bases, with 11 bases between the two germline ends. This CDR3 spans 15 amino acids. The chain's CDR3 is CAWREGASNTGELFF. The CDR3 nucleotides are TGTGCCTGGAGGGAGGGGGCATCGAACACCGGGGAGCTGTTTTTT.

A remark on this clone: A single base separates this from a much larger clone, so it may be a read error. The sample has other DNA sequences that encode this CDR3 too. The CDR3, as DNA: TGTGCCAGCAGCTTTGGGAACACTGAAGCTTTCTTT. Translated, it gives CASSFGNTEAFF. This rearrangement joins TRBV7-9 to TRBJ1-1; D not certain. Per the germline V gene, CDR1 is SEHNR and CDR2 is FQNEAQ (reference sequence). Trimming cost V 3 bases and J 1 base, with 3 bases left between them. The CDR3 has 12 amino acids.

The chain combines TRBV5-1 with TRBJ2-4; D remains unclear. The V and J ends lost 2 bases and 3 bases respectively, with 12 bases between them. The CDR3 length is 15 residues. In germline, CDR1 is SGHRS, CDR2 YFSETQ. CDR3 coding DNA: TGCGCCAGCAGCTTTAATCTTGACAACAAAAACATTCAGTACTTC. Protein: CASSFNLDNKNIQYF.

This clone was seen a single time. This rearrangement joins TRBV11-2 to TRBJ2-3, with TRBD1 matching over 7 bases. The V and J ends lost 1 base and 1 base, in that order; junction bases with no gene match: 2. The CDR3 sequence is 15 residues long. Germline assignment: CDR1 SGHAT and CDR2 FQNNGV. CDR3 nucleotides: TGTGCCAGCAGCTTAGTAGGGGGCGGCACAGATACGCAGTATTTT. Residues: CASSLVGGGTDTQYF. Supplemented by reference TRBV11-2 and TRBJ2-3, the full variable domain reads EAGVAQSPRYKIIEKRQSVAFWCNPISGHATLYWYQQILGQGPKLLIQFQNNGVVDDSQLPKDRFSAERLKGVDSTLKIQPAKLEDSAVYLCASSLVGGGTDTQYFGPGTRLTVL.

The chain couples TRBV5-1 to TRBJ2-1, with a tentative D call TRBD2 (6 bases). CDR3 size: 14 residues. Germline-derived CDR1 and CDR2 are SGHRS and YFSETQ. Trimming pared 7 bases from V and 5 bases from J, leaving 16 bases between. The CDR3 nucleotides read TGCGCCAGCCAGATCCGGGAGAACGACAATGAGCAGTTCTTC. It codes for CASQIRENDNEQFF.

About this clone: Just one base apart from a much larger clone, this may be a read error. The J gene is TRBJ2-1, the V gene TRBV7-9; unclear D gene. V dropped 5 bases and J dropped 3 bases, with 5 bases sitting between them. CDR1 and CDR2 from the germline V gene are SEHNR and FQNEAQ (reference sequence). This CDR3 has 12 amino acids. CDR3 coding DNA: TGTGCCAGCAGCCCTATCTACAATGAGCAGTTCTTC. This translates into CASSPIYNEQFF.

The chain joins TRBV5-4 to TRBJ2-1; D possibly matches TRBD1 or TRBD2 (6 bases each). The CDR3 is made up of 16 amino acids. V gave up 4 bases and J gave up 5 bases, with 19 bases separating them. Germline-derived CDR1 and CDR2 are SGHNT and YYREEE (reference sequence). CDR3 in amino acids: CASSASGQGRHNEQFF. Here the CDR3 DNA reads TGTGCCAGCAGCGCCTCCGGGCAGGGGAGGCACAATGAGCAGTTCTTC.

The chain is built from TRBV27 and TRBJ1-1, with D possibly TRBD1 on 5 matching bases. Deletions cut 4 bases from V and 10 bases from J, with 22 bases between. Germline values: CDR1 MNHEY, CDR2 SMNVEV (reference sequence). The CDR3 is made up of 15 amino acids. The CDR3 DNA is TGTGCCAGCAGTTCACCCGCGAGCGGGGCGAGTCGAGCTTTCTTT. Protein sequence: CASSSPASGASRAFF.

V and J are TRBV19 and TRBJ1-1; D not resolved. This CDR3 contains 12 residues. Germline lookup yields CDR1 LNHDA and CDR2 SQIVND (reference sequence). Trimming removed 4 bases from V and 8 bases from J, with 11 bases in between. CDR3 sequence: CASSTNPGEAFF. The CDR3 nucleotides read TGTGCCAGTAGTACGAACCCGGGCGAAGCTTTCTTT. Complete variable domain (other parts from reference TRBV19 and TRBJ1-1): DGGITQSPKYLFRKEGQNVTLSCEQNLNHDAMYWYRQDPGQGLRLIYYSQIVNDFQKGDIAEGYSVSREKKESFPLTVTSAQKNPTAFYLCASSTNPGEAFFGQGTRLTVV.

The rearrangement uses TRBV15 and TRBJ2-7, with D perhaps TRBD1 (6 bases). Germline CDR1 and CDR2: LNHNV and YYDKDF (reference sequence). This CDR3 comprises 15 residues. V shed 0 bases and J shed 6 bases, with 15 bases lying between them. The DNA for the CDR3 is TGTGCCACCAGCAGAGATCAGGGCAGGGGACGCGAGCAGTACTTC. Translated, it gives CATSRDQGRGREQYF. Variable domain in full (rest from reference TRBV15 and TRBJ2-7): DAMVIQNPRYQVTQFGKPVTLSCSQTLNHNVMYWYQQKSSQAPKLLFHYYDKDFNNEADTPDNFQSRRPNTSFCFLDIRSPGLGDTAMYLCATSRDQGRGREQYFGPGTRLTVT.

The V and J genes are TRBV7-9 and TRBJ2-7, with 12 bases fitting TRBD2. With 5 bases clipped from V and 3 bases from J, the junction kept 11 bases outside the gene matches. Germline CDR1 reads SEHNR; CDR2 reads FQNEAQ (reference sequence). The CDR3 runs to 17 residues. CDR3 in DNA: TGTGCCAGCAGCCCACGGACTAGCGGGAACCCCATCTACGAGCAGTACTTC. This gives the protein CASSPRTSGNPIYEQYF.

This clone was recorded once. The rearrangement joins TRBV13 to TRBJ1-4, with 8 bases identical to TRBD1. The trim removed 5 bases at V and 8 bases at J, leaving 4 bases unmatched. This CDR3 is 13 amino acids long. Looked up from germline, CDR1 is PRHDT and CDR2 is FYEKMQ (reference sequence). The CDR3 loop is CASSPGQGEKLFF. For the CDR3, the DNA is TGTGCCAGCAGCCCTGGACAGGGCGAAAAACTGTTTTTT.

The rearrangement links TRBV9 to TRBJ2-5; no reliable D call. V lost 7 bases to trimming and J lost 1 base, with 8 bases between them. The CDR3 is made up of 12 amino acids. Germline CDR1 is SGDLS and CDR2 is YYNGEE. The chain's CDR3 is CASAGPQETQYF. As DNA, the CDR3 is TGTGCCAGCGCCGGGCCCCAAGAGACCCAGTACTTC.

This chain connects TRBV7-2 to TRBJ2-7, with D tentatively TRBD2 (5 bases). The germline CDR1 and CDR2 sequences are SGHTA and FQGNSA. This CDR3 comprises 14 residues. Between the trimmed V and J ends, which lost 4 bases and 5 bases, there was a span of 15 bases. In DNA, the CDR3 is TGTGCCAGCAGCTCCCCCCGGGGAGTCCACGAGCAGTACTTC. Its protein product is CASSSPRGVHEQYF.

A single count supports this clone. The CDR3 DNA sequence: TGTGCCACCAGCAAAAGACAGGGCAATCAGCCCCAGCATTTT. Protein: CATSKRQGNQPQHF. The gene calls are TRBV15 and TRBJ1-5, with D possibly being TRBD1 (6 bases). There are 14 residues in the CDR3. V shed 4 bases and J shed 2 bases, with 9 bases lying between them. Germline CDR1 and CDR2: LNHNV and YYDKDF (reference sequence).

The chain recombines TRBV6-1 with TRBJ1-2; no reliable D call. The CDR3 contains 15 residues. Germline V gives CDR1 MNHNS, CDR2 SASEGT. V was cut by 1 base and J by 3 bases, with 12 bases left in between. In DNA, the CDR3 is TGTGCCAGCAGTGAAGTTCGGGGAAACGACTATGGCTACACCTTC. It translates to CASSEVRGNDYGYTF.

The V and J genes are TRBV7-9 and TRBJ2-2; D is unresolved. Germline-derived CDR1 and CDR2 are SEHNR and FQNEAQ (reference sequence). The CDR3 is 14 amino acids. The V end was cut by 2 bases, the J end by 3 bases, with 7 bases between. The CDR3 loop reads CASSLFVDTGELFF. The CDR3 DNA sequence: TGTGCCAGCAGCTTATTCGTAGACACCGGGGAGCTGTTTTTT.

This clone was found once. This sequence joins TRBV30 and TRBJ2-3; TRBD2 agrees at 13 bases. The CDR3 sequence is 16 residues long. CDR1 is GTSNPN, CDR2 SVGIG, per germline (reference sequence). V was pared by 2 bases and J by 6 bases, with 8 bases of the junction left unmatched. CDR3 DNA sequence: TGTGCCTGGAGTCCAACTAGCGGGAGGGTGTGGGATACGCAGTATTTT. This translates into CAWSPTSGRVWDTQYF.

The chain has TRBV28 and TRBJ2-1; 7 bases map to TRBD2. This CDR3 is 14 amino acids long. The J segment lost 7 bases and the V segment lost 7 bases, leaving 10 bases of the junction unmatched. The germline V gene encodes CDR1 MDHEN and CDR2 SYDVKM. CDR3 amino acids: CASNLAELGNEQFF. CDR3 DNA: TGTGCCAGCAACCTAGCGGAACTAGGGAATGAGCAGTTCTTC.

This chain links TRBV9 with TRBJ2-3, with 8 bases that match TRBD1. V was clipped by 3 bases and J by 4 bases; unmatched bases: 10. This CDR3 is built from 16 residues. Germline CDR1 SGDLS, CDR2 YYNGEE. In DNA, the CDR3 is TGTGCCAGCAGCGCCTTAGGACAGGGAATCTCAGATACGCAGTATTTT. This gives the protein CASSALGQGISDTQYF.

This clone was detected only once. The chain couples TRBV5-8 to TRBJ2-7; weak D call: TRBD1 (5 bases). The CDR3 contains 13 residues. Germline-derived CDR1 and CDR2 are SGHTS and YDEGEE. V was clipped by 10 bases and J by 3 bases, with 17 bases between them. The CDR3 coding sequence is TGTGCCGTCAATCCACAGGACCACTACGAGCAGTACTTC. Protein product: CAVNPQDHYEQYF.

V usage is TRBV29-1 and J usage is TRBJ1-4, with 7 bases that match TRBD1. From germline, CDR1 is SQVTM and CDR2 ANQGSEA. The CDR3 extends over 12 amino acids. Losses at the gene ends were 7 bases for V and 4 bases for J; bases not matched to a gene: 3. Here the CDR3 reads CSEGQFNEKLFF. The CDR3 DNA follows: TGCAGCGAGGGACAGTTTAATGAAAAACTGTTTTTT. Based on the CDR3 plus reference TRBV29-1 and TRBJ1-4, the full variable domain is SAVISQKPSRDICQRGTSLTIQCQVDSQVTMMFWYRQQPGQSLTLIATANQGSEATYESGFVIDKFPISRPNLTFSTLTVSNMSPEDSSIYLCSEGQFNEKLFFGSGTQLSVL.

This chain uses TRBV28 with TRBJ1-2; unclear D gene. The CDR3 is made up of 11 amino acids. CDR1 is MDHEN, CDR2 SYDVKM, per germline. Trimming stripped 7 bases from V and 2 bases from J, with 5 bases between. This CDR3 reads CASNQNYGYTF. Written as DNA, the CDR3 is TGTGCCAGCAACCAAAACTATGGCTACACCTTC.

V gene TRBV7-2 combines with J gene TRBJ2-7; TRBD2 matches 9 bases. Looked up from germline, CDR1 is SGHTA and CDR2 is FQGNSA. The CDR3 contains 17 residues. V lost 4 bases to trimming and J lost 2 bases; unmatched junction nucleotides: 12. The CDR3 here is CASSSMDHGGRAYEQYF. In DNA form, the CDR3 reads TGTGCCAGCAGCTCCATGGACCATGGCGGGAGGGCCTACGAGCAGTACTTC. Variable domain in full (rest from reference TRBV7-2 and TRBJ2-7): GAGVSQSPSNKVTEKGKDVELRCDPISGHTALYWYRQSLGQGLEFLIYFQGNSAPDKSGLPSDRFSAERTGGSVSTLTIQRTQQEDSAVYLCASSSMDHGGRAYEQYFGPGTRLTVT.

This sequence joins TRBV5-1 and TRBJ2-1, with D perhaps given as TRBD1 or TRBD2 (5 bases each). The CDR3 covers 15 residues. Deletions cut 1 base from V and 5 bases from J, with 13 bases between. Germline values: CDR1 SGHRS, CDR2 YFSETQ. In DNA, the CDR3 is TGCGCCAGCAGCTTGTTCGGGACCGTAAACAATGAGCAGTTCTTC. It codes for CASSLFGTVNNEQFF.

The CDR3 loop is CASSLGAEAGNTIYF. The CDR3 DNA sequence: TGTGCCAGCAGCTTGGGGGCCGAAGCTGGAAACACCATATATTTT. V usage is TRBV5-8 and J usage is TRBJ1-3; no clear D gene. V lost 0 bases to trimming and J lost 2 bases, with 9 bases between them. This CDR3 has 15 residues. Germline loops: CDR1 SGHTS, CDR2 YDEGEE.